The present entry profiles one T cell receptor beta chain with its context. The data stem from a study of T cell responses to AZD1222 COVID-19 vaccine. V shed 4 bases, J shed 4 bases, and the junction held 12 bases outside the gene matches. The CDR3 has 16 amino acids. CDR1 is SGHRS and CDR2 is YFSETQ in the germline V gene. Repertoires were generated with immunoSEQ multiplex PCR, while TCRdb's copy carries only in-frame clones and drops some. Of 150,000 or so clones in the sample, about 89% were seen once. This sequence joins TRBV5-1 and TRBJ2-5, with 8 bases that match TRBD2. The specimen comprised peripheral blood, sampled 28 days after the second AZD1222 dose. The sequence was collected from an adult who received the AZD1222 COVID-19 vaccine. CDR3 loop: CASSVQRERVRETQYF. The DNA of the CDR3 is TGCGCCAGCAGCGTCCAGCGGGAGAGAGTTCGAGAGACCCAGTACTTC.